This is a list of T cell receptor beta chains from one sample in a study of blood T cell repertoires in COVID-19. The repertoire was sequenced with immunoSEQ multiplex PCR; TCRdb's copy has only in-frame clones and lacks some. The table includes tens of thousands of clones, less than 90% detected once. The specimen sequenced was peripheral blood. Receptors were obtained from a woman at least 80 years old with acute or convalescent COVID-19. CDR3s include the opening cysteine and the closing phenylalanine or tryptophan. The D gene is left open where the match is weak. Size is omitted from some rows. Given values are once, few, many or a class for expanded clones.

d_gene: TRBD1; j_gene: TRBJ2-7; abundance: .; v_gene: TRBV9; CDR3nt: TGTGCCAGCAGCCCCCGGGACAGGGGGAGCTACGAGCAGTACTTC; CDR3aa: CASSPRDRGSYEQYF
d_gene: .; j_gene: TRBJ2-7; abundance: .; v_gene: TRBV10-3; CDR3nt: TGTGCCACCTCCCCTCAGGGGCTCCAGAAGTACTTC; CDR3aa: CATSPQGLQKYF
d_gene: .; j_gene: TRBJ1-6; abundance: .; v_gene: TRBV5-1; CDR3nt: TGCGCCAGCAGCCTTTCAGGGGACTATAATTCACCCCTCCACTTT; CDR3aa: CASSLSGDYNSPLHF
d_gene: TRBD1; j_gene: TRBJ2-5; abundance: few; v_gene: TRBV5-4; CDR3nt: TGTGCCAGCAGCACCGCAGGGGGCTCGGAGACCCAGTACTTC; CDR3aa: CASSTAGGSETQYF
d_gene: TRBD1; j_gene: TRBJ2-7; abundance: few; v_gene: TRBV11-2; CDR3nt: TGTGCCAGCAGCTTGAGTAGTGGGGGGACAGGGTTAAGATACGAGCAGTACTTC; CDR3aa: CASSLSSGGTGLRYEQYF
d_gene: .; j_gene: TRBJ1-1; abundance: .; v_gene: TRBV15; CDR3nt: TGTGCCACCAGCAGGGCAAAATGGGGCGAGACTGAAGCTTTCTTT; CDR3aa: CATSRAKWGETEAFF
d_gene: TRBD2; j_gene: TRBJ2-3; abundance: .; v_gene: TRBV4-1; CDR3nt: TGCGCCAGCAGTTTGGGGGGGGAGTCCACAGATACGCAGTATTTT; CDR3aa: CASSLGGESTDTQYF
d_gene: TRBD2; j_gene: TRBJ2-7; abundance: few; v_gene: TRBV27; CDR3nt: TGTGCCAGCTCCCGGACTAGCGGGGGGGCCTACGAGCAGTACTTC; CDR3aa: CASSRTSGGAYEQYF
d_gene: TRBD2; j_gene: TRBJ2-7; abundance: .; v_gene: TRBV13; CDR3nt: TGTGCCAGCAGCCCAACAGGACTAGCGAGGCACGAGCAGTACTTC; CDR3aa: CASSPTGLARHEQYF
d_gene: .; j_gene: TRBJ1-1; abundance: .; v_gene: TRBV6-5; CDR3nt: TGTGCCAGCAGTACCAGGAACACTGAAGCTTTCTTT; CDR3aa: CASSTRNTEAFF
d_gene: TRBD1; j_gene: TRBJ2-2; abundance: .; v_gene: TRBV25-1; CDR3nt: TGTGCCAGGGGACAGGGGGTCGGGGAGCTGTTTTTT; CDR3aa: CARGQGVGELFF
d_gene: TRBD1; j_gene: TRBJ1-2; abundance: .; v_gene: TRBV6-5; CDR3nt: TGTGCCATCCGGACAGGGGGCTTGGATGGCTACACCTTC; CDR3aa: CAIRTGGLDGYTF
d_gene: TRBD1; j_gene: TRBJ1-2; abundance: .; v_gene: TRBV27; CDR3nt: TGTGCCAGCAGTTCAAGCCGGGACAGGGTTTTGGGCTACACCTTC; CDR3aa: CASSSSRDRVLGYTF
d_gene: TRBD1; j_gene: TRBJ2-2; abundance: .; v_gene: TRBV24-1; CDR3nt: TGTGCCACCAGTCCATACCCACAGGGGGCAAAAGGCACCGGGGAGCTGTTTTTT; CDR3aa: CATSPYPQGAKGTGELFF
d_gene: TRBD1; j_gene: TRBJ2-2; abundance: .; v_gene: TRBV5-4; CDR3nt: TGTGCCAGCAGCTTGGATGGAGGGACAGGGAGGGCCGGGGAGCTGTTTTTT; CDR3aa: CASSLDGGTGRAGELFF
d_gene: .; j_gene: TRBJ1-1; abundance: .; v_gene: TRBV27; CDR3nt: TGTGCCAGCAGTTTAGGTAGGGGAGGGTACACTGAAGCTTTCTTT; CDR3aa: CASSLGRGGYTEAFF
d_gene: TRBD1; j_gene: TRBJ2-3; abundance: .; v_gene: TRBV10-3; CDR3nt: TGTGCCATCAGTGCGACCGGGGGACAGGGGGCAGATACGCAGTATTTT; CDR3aa: CAISATGGQGADTQYF
d_gene: TRBD2; j_gene: TRBJ2-1; abundance: .; v_gene: TRBV9; CDR3nt: TGTGCCAGCAGCGTACGGAGCGGGGGCCTCCGGAATGAGCAGTTCTTC; CDR3aa: CASSVRSGGLRNEQFF
d_gene: TRBD2; j_gene: TRBJ2-5; abundance: .; v_gene: TRBV20-1; CDR3nt: TGCAGTGCTAGTTCCGGACGCGGGGGTGAGACCCAGTACTTC; CDR3aa: CSASSGRGGETQYF
d_gene: TRBD1; j_gene: TRBJ2-7; abundance: .; v_gene: TRBV5-6; CDR3nt: TGTGCCAGCAGCAGGGGACAGAAATACGAGCAGTACTTC; CDR3aa: CASSRGQKYEQYF
d_gene: .; j_gene: TRBJ2-1; abundance: .; v_gene: TRBV5-1; CDR3nt: TGCGCCAGCAGCCCACAGGGACGGGAGGGGGCCAATGAGCAGTTCTTC; CDR3aa: CASSPQGREGANEQFF
d_gene: .; j_gene: TRBJ1-2; abundance: .; v_gene: TRBV5-1; CDR3nt: TGCGCCAGCACCACGGACAGTTCTAACTATGGCTACACCTTC; CDR3aa: CASTTDSSNYGYTF
d_gene: TRBD1; j_gene: TRBJ1-5; abundance: .; v_gene: TRBV9; CDR3nt: TGTGCCAGCAGCGTGACAGGGGGGCGCGAGCCCCAGCATTTT; CDR3aa: CASSVTGGREPQHF
d_gene: TRBD1; j_gene: TRBJ1-4; abundance: .; v_gene: TRBV4-1; CDR3nt: TGCGCCAGCAGCCAAGAAGGATGGGGGCGGACAGGGGACCCAACTAATGAAAAACTGTTTTTT; CDR3aa: CASSQEGWGRTGDPTNEKLFF
d_gene: TRBD2; j_gene: TRBJ2-3; abundance: .; v_gene: TRBV4-1; CDR3nt: TGCGCCAGCAGCCAAGCTAAGCTAGCGGGGGGCCGCACAGATACGCAGTATTTT; CDR3aa: CASSQAKLAGGRTDTQYF
d_gene: .; j_gene: TRBJ1-1; abundance: .; v_gene: TRBV2; CDR3nt: TGTGCCAGCAGGATACGTCAGGGGAGCACTGAAGCTTTCTTT; CDR3aa: CASRIRQGSTEAFF
d_gene: .; j_gene: TRBJ1-3; abundance: once; v_gene: TRBV7-3; CDR3nt: TGTGCCAGCAGCTTAAGTCCCGGGGTTGGAAACACCATATATTTT; CDR3aa: CASSLSPGVGNTIYF
d_gene: TRBD2; j_gene: TRBJ2-3; abundance: .; v_gene: TRBV5-1; CDR3nt: TGCGCCAGCAGCCTTCCTAGCGGGGGGTCTCAGCGGACAGATACGCAGTATTTT; CDR3aa: CASSLPSGGSQRTDTQYF
d_gene: TRBD2; j_gene: TRBJ2-5; abundance: .; v_gene: TRBV7-2; CDR3nt: TGTGCCAGCAGCTTAGTGGGGACTAGCGGCCAAGAGACCCAGTACTTC; CDR3aa: CASSLVGTSGQETQYF
d_gene: TRBD1; j_gene: TRBJ1-2; abundance: .; v_gene: TRBV4-1; CDR3nt: TGCGCCAGCAGCTTAACCCGGGACAGGGATAACTATGGCTACACCTTC; CDR3aa: CASSLTRDRDNYGYTF
d_gene: .; j_gene: TRBJ1-2; abundance: .; v_gene: TRBV11-2; CDR3nt: TGTGCCAGCAGCTTAGATCTGGACGGACTCTATGGCTACACCTTC; CDR3aa: CASSLDLDGLYGYTF
d_gene: .; j_gene: TRBJ1-3; abundance: .; v_gene: TRBV5-1; CDR3nt: TGCGCCAGCAGCTTCAAGGGGACAAGCTCTGGAAACACCATATATTTT; CDR3aa: CASSFKGTSSGNTIYF
d_gene: .; j_gene: TRBJ2-6; abundance: .; v_gene: TRBV3-1/TRBV3-2; CDR3nt: TGTGCCAGCAGCCAAGAGAGGATCTCTGGGGCCAACGTCCTGACTTTC; CDR3aa: CASSQERISGANVLTF
d_gene: .; j_gene: TRBJ1-2; abundance: .; v_gene: TRBV20-1; CDR3nt: TGCAGTGCCCTGACAGGCTATGGCTACACCTTC; CDR3aa: CSALTGYGYTF
d_gene: .; j_gene: TRBJ1-5; abundance: .; v_gene: TRBV2; CDR3nt: TGTGCCAGCAGCTTATATAGCAATCAGCCCCAGCATTTT; CDR3aa: CASSLYSNQPQHF
d_gene: TRBD1; j_gene: TRBJ1-4; abundance: once; v_gene: TRBV7-9; CDR3nt: TGTGCCAGCAGCCTTCGGACAGGGCTTAATGAAAAACTGTTTTTT; CDR3aa: CASSLRTGLNEKLFF
d_gene: TRBD2; j_gene: TRBJ2-7; abundance: .; v_gene: TRBV20-1; CDR3nt: TGCAGTGCTAGTCTAACTAGCGGGGGAGGGGAGCAGTACTTC; CDR3aa: CSASLTSGGGEQYF
d_gene: .; j_gene: TRBJ1-2; abundance: .; v_gene: TRBV19; CDR3nt: TGTGCCAGTAGTATGAGACCTAGCTCCCATCATGGCTACACCTTC; CDR3aa: CASSMRPSSHHGYTF
d_gene: .; j_gene: TRBJ1-5; abundance: .; v_gene: TRBV7-8; CDR3nt: TGTGCCAGCAGCCTAGGGACATCCGGGAATCAGCCCCAGCATTTT; CDR3aa: CASSLGTSGNQPQHF
d_gene: .; j_gene: TRBJ2-7; abundance: .; v_gene: TRBV21-1; CDR3nt: TGTGCCAGCAGCAAAGGGGCCCCCTACGAGCAGTACTTC; CDR3aa: CASSKGAPYEQYF
d_gene: .; j_gene: TRBJ1-3; abundance: .; v_gene: TRBV6-5; CDR3nt: TGTGCCAGCGGCTCGACGGGAGCCAATGGAAACACCATATATTTT; CDR3aa: CASGSTGANGNTIYF
d_gene: TRBD1; j_gene: TRBJ1-3; abundance: .; v_gene: TRBV2; CDR3nt: TGTGCCAGCAGTGTGGGACAGGGGAGATCCGGAAACACCATATATTTT; CDR3aa: CASSVGQGRSGNTIYF
d_gene: TRBD2; j_gene: TRBJ2-5; abundance: .; v_gene: TRBV5-4; CDR3nt: TGTGCCAGCAGCTTGTCTGTCCGGGGGGAAGAGACCCAGTACTTC; CDR3aa: CASSLSVRGEETQYF
d_gene: TRBD1; j_gene: TRBJ2-3; abundance: .; v_gene: TRBV5-6; CDR3nt: TGTGCCAGCAGTCTTAACAGGGGGCGTGGGACAGATACGCAGTATTTT; CDR3aa: CASSLNRGRGTDTQYF
d_gene: TRBD2; j_gene: TRBJ2-2; abundance: .; v_gene: TRBV9; CDR3nt: TGTGCCAGCAGCGCAGGGACTAGCGGGTACACCGGGGAGCTGTTTTTT; CDR3aa: CASSAGTSGYTGELFF
d_gene: .; j_gene: TRBJ1-6; abundance: few; v_gene: TRBV3-1/TRBV3-2; CDR3nt: TGTGCCAGCAGCCCCCCAGCGTTTAATTCACCCCTCCACTTT; CDR3aa: CASSPPAFNSPLHF
d_gene: .; j_gene: TRBJ2-3; abundance: .; v_gene: TRBV24-1; CDR3nt: TGTGCCACCAGTGATTTCCAAGATACGCAGTATTTT; CDR3aa: CATSDFQDTQYF
d_gene: .; j_gene: TRBJ2-3; abundance: few; v_gene: TRBV18; CDR3nt: TGTGCCAGCTCACCTGGAACGGGAACAGATACGCAGTATTTT; CDR3aa: CASSPGTGTDTQYF
d_gene: .; j_gene: TRBJ2-7; abundance: .; v_gene: TRBV4-2; CDR3nt: TGTGCCAGCAGCGACCAACAGGGGAGGCAAGACGAGCAGTACTTC; CDR3aa: CASSDQQGRQDEQYF
d_gene: .; j_gene: TRBJ1-1; abundance: .; v_gene: TRBV19; CDR3nt: TGTGCCAGTAGCCCACCAGGGCTTGTGACTGAAGCTTTCTTT; CDR3aa: CASSPPGLVTEAFF
d_gene: .; j_gene: TRBJ1-2; abundance: .; v_gene: TRBV29-1; CDR3nt: TGCCGACCCAGGAATCGGGGGGACTATGGCTACACCTTC; CDR3aa: CRPRNRGDYGYTF
d_gene: .; j_gene: TRBJ1-3; abundance: .; v_gene: TRBV27; CDR3nt: TGTGCCAGCAGTTTAATACGACCCGCCGACGGAGACACCATATATTTT; CDR3aa: CASSLIRPADGDTIYF
d_gene: .; j_gene: TRBJ2-7; abundance: once; v_gene: TRBV11-3; CDR3nt: TGTGCCAGCAGCTTCCTCGGGGCCTACGAGCAGTACTTC; CDR3aa: CASSFLGAYEQYF
d_gene: TRBD1; j_gene: TRBJ2-3; abundance: .; v_gene: TRBV4-1; CDR3nt: TGCGCCAGCAGCCAAGGCCGTGGTCGGGACAGGGCGGATACGCAGTATTTT; CDR3aa: CASSQGRGRDRADTQYF
d_gene: .; j_gene: TRBJ1-3; abundance: .; v_gene: TRBV7-9; CDR3nt: TGTGCCAGCAGCCACCTAGGCTCTGGAAACACCATATATTTT; CDR3aa: CASSHLGSGNTIYF
d_gene: .; j_gene: TRBJ2-7; abundance: once; v_gene: TRBV2; CDR3nt: TGTGCCAGCAACTTCGACTCCCCCGACGGTGAGCAGTACTTC; CDR3aa: CASNFDSPDGEQYF
d_gene: TRBD1; j_gene: TRBJ2-7; abundance: .; v_gene: TRBV6-6; CDR3nt: TGTGCCACAAGACAGGGTTCCTACGAGCAGTACTTC; CDR3aa: CATRQGSYEQYF
d_gene: TRBD1; j_gene: TRBJ1-6; abundance: medium-sized; v_gene: TRBV6-4; CDR3nt: TGTGCCAGCAGTCTACAGGGGGATGGTTCACCCCTCCACTTT; CDR3aa: CASSLQGDGSPLHF